What follows are 27 T cell receptor beta chains derived from one specimen sequenced in a study of blood T cell repertoires in COVID-19. Sequencing was performed with immunoSEQ multiplex PCR; in TCRdb, only in-frame clones are kept and a portion is missing. The sample holds 40,000 or so clones, over 65% seen once. Source material: peripheral blood. Receptors originate from a man older than 75 with acute or convalescent COVID-19.

The J gene is TRBJ1-2, the V gene TRBV3-1 (or the pseudogene TRBV3-2), with D maybe TRBD1 (6 bases). The V gene's germline CDR1 is LGHDT and CDR2 YNNKEL (reference sequence). The CDR3 has 16 residues. Trimming removed 0 bases at V and 5 bases at J, with 16 bases between. Here the CDR3 reads CASSQEGGGVWYGYTF. CDR3 in DNA: TGTGCCAGCAGCCAAGAAGGGGGGGGTGTATGGTATGGCTACACCTTC.

The V and J genes are TRBV7-9 and TRBJ2-2; maybe TRBD1 (6 bases). The V and J ends lost 4 bases and 4 bases respectively, with 13 bases between them. Germline V gives CDR1 SEHNR, CDR2 FQNEAQ (reference sequence). The CDR3 extends over 15 amino acids. CDR3 coding DNA: TGTGCCAGCAGCTCTGACGGGACACCCACCGGGGAGCTGTTTTTT. Residues: CASSSDGTPTGELFF. Variable domain in full (rest from reference TRBV7-9 and TRBJ2-2): DTGVSQNPRHKITKRGQNVTFRCDPISEHNRLYWYRQTLGQGPEFLTYFQNEAQLEKSRLLSDRFSAERPKGSFSTLEIQRTEQGDSAMYLCASSSDGTPTGELFFGEGSRLTVL.

The rearrangement links TRBV2 to TRBJ1-6, with 10 bases aligning to TRBD1. Germline lookup yields CDR1 SNHLY and CDR2 FYNNEI. Trimming cost V 5 bases and J 9 bases; bases outside gene matches: 4. The CDR3 covers 14 residues. CDR3 coding DNA: TGTGCCAGCAGTCCCGACAGGGGGCTTTCACCCCTCCACTTT. Residues: CASSPDRGLSPLHF.

This clone was detected once. The CDR3 here is CASSVSIYNEQFF. The CDR3 DNA reads as TGTGCCAGTAGTGTGAGTATCTACAATGAGCAGTTCTTC. The chain carries TRBV19 and TRBJ2-1; D is unclear. CDR1 and CDR2 from the germline V gene are LNHDA and SQIVND (reference sequence). The CDR3 is 13 residues long. Trimming removed 5 bases at V and 3 bases at J, with 8 bases between.

V is TRBV29-1 and J is TRBJ1-1, with 7 bases lining up with TRBD1. The CDR3 loop spans 12 amino acids. The germline CDR1 and CDR2 sequences are SQVTM and ANQGSEA. With V trimmed by 3 bases and J by 4 bases, 2 bases remained unmatched. In DNA, the CDR3 is TGCAGCGTTGATCGACAGGGCACTGAAGCTTTCTTT. It is translated as CSVDRQGTEAFF.

This sequence joins TRBV7-9 and TRBJ1-1; TRBD1 agrees at 9 bases. V was clipped by 10 bases and J by 1 base; unmatched bases: 10. CDR3 length: 15 residues. CDR1 is SEHNR, CDR2 FQNEAQ, per germline (reference sequence). The CDR3 DNA sequence: TGTGCCACCTCGACAGGGGGGGCGGGGAACACTGAAGCTTTCTTT. This codes for CATSTGGAGNTEAFF.

The gene calls are TRBV7-9 and TRBJ2-3; TRBD2 aligns across 10 bases. Germline-derived CDR1 and CDR2 are SEHNR and FQNEAQ (reference sequence). The CDR3 spans 18 residues. Germline trimming cut 1 base from V and 1 base from J; bases unmatched to any gene: 8. This chain's CDR3 is CASSLGGSGRPRTDTQYF. The CDR3 DNA reads TGTGCCAGCAGCTTAGGAGGTAGCGGGAGGCCCCGCACAGATACGCAGTATTTT.

The rearrangement uses TRBV6-5 and TRBJ1-4; 8 bases map to TRBD1. The CDR3 totals 15 residues. V shed 0 bases, J shed 5 bases, and the junction held 2 bases outside the gene matches. Germline V gives CDR1 MNHEY, CDR2 SVGAGI. CDR3: CASSYSRQGNEKLFF. Written as DNA, the CDR3 is TGTGCCAGCAGTTACTCGAGACAGGGGAATGAAAAACTGTTTTTT.

The genes are TRBV6-1 and TRBJ2-1; 12 bases are a match to TRBD2. There are 15 residues in the CDR3. Germline V lookup: CDR1 MNHNS, CDR2 SASEGT. The trim removed 0 bases at V and 12 bases at J, leaving 6 bases unmatched. CDR3 residues: CASSEAASGRAGQFF. As DNA, the CDR3 is TGTGCCAGCAGTGAAGCGGCTAGCGGGAGGGCCGGGCAGTTCTTC.

The V call is TRBV10-1, the J call TRBJ2-1; 7 nucleotides match TRBD1. The germline V gene encodes CDR1 WNHNN and CDR2 SYGVQD (reference sequence). The trim removed 6 bases at V and 0 bases at J, leaving 2 bases unmatched. This CDR3 spans 14 amino acids. Here the CDR3 reads CASSRTGSYNEQFF. CDR3 coding DNA: TGCGCCAGCAGCAGGACAGGCTCCTACAATGAGCAGTTCTTC.

The chain links TRBV5-6 to TRBJ2-4; D remains unclear. V shed 1 base and J shed 0 bases, with 5 bases lying between them. Germline lookup yields CDR1 SGHDT and CDR2 YYEEEE. The CDR3 has 14 amino acids. The CDR3 sequence is CASSLYKAKNIQYF. CDR3 nucleotide sequence: TGTGCCAGCAGCTTGTACAAAGCCAAAAACATTCAGTACTTC.

The chain employs TRBV4-2 and TRBJ1-5; 10 bases are a match to TRBD1. The CDR3 totals 18 residues. The ends lost 0 bases at V and 0 bases at J; junction bases unmatched: 5. CDR1 and CDR2 from the germline V gene are LGHNA and YNFKEQ. The CDR3 DNA sequence: TGTGCCAGCAGCCAAGAACCGGGACAGGGGTATAGCAATCAGCCCCAGCATTTT. Protein sequence: CASSQEPGQGYSNQPQHF.

V and J are TRBV5-1 and TRBJ1-1; D might be TRBD1 (5 bases). Germline V lookup: CDR1 SGHRS, CDR2 YFSETQ. Between the trimmed V and J ends, which lost 6 bases and 5 bases, there was a span of 17 bases. There are 14 residues in the CDR3. For the CDR3, the DNA is TGCGCCAGCACCCGGGGGTCCCACCAAACTGAAGCTTTCTTT. It codes for CASTRGSHQTEAFF.

The rearrangement links TRBV10-1 to TRBJ2-1, with TRBD2 matching 11 bases. V gave up 3 bases and J gave up 3 bases; unmatched junction bases: 13. Germline V gene sequence: CDR1 WNHNN, CDR2 SYGVQD (reference sequence). The CDR3 extends over 19 amino acids. CDR3 in DNA: TGCGCCAGCAGTGACGGACAGGCTAGCGGGAGGCTTCACTACAATGAGCAGTTCTTC. Protein: CASSDGQASGRLHYNEQFF.

The V gene is TRBV21-1, the J gene TRBJ1-3; TRBD1, the table's D call, was not compared with the DNA. TRBV21-1 counts as a pseudogene. The CDR3 extends over 16 amino acids. CDR3 DNA sequence: TGTGCCAGCAGCAAGGGACAGGGTCAGTCTGGAAACACCATATATTTT. It specifies CASSKGQGQSGNTIYF.

This rearrangement joins TRBV6-2 or TRBV6-3 to TRBJ2-1; 10 bases align to TRBD2. There are 17 residues in the CDR3. Germline V gene sequence: CDR1 MNHEY, CDR2 SVGEGT. J gave up 3 bases and V 2 bases, and 7 bases lay outside the gene matches. CDR3 loop: CASSYMASGSHYNEQFF. Written as DNA, the CDR3 is TGTGCCAGCAGTTACATGGCTAGCGGGAGTCACTACAATGAGCAGTTCTTC.

The chain links TRBV14 to TRBJ2-3; 7 positions agree with TRBD1. With V trimmed by 2 bases and J by 9 bases, 5 bases remained unmatched. The CDR3 extends over 13 amino acids. Germline-derived CDR1 and CDR2 are SGHDN and FVKESK. The CDR3 region has the DNA TGTGCCAGCAGCCAAAGACAGGGAACGACGCAGTATTTT. This encodes CASSQRQGTTQYF.

This clone came up a few times. The V call is TRBV12-3 or TRBV12-4, the J call TRBJ1-5, with D hard to call. The CDR3 has 13 amino acids. The germline V and J ends were trimmed by 2 bases and 4 bases, with 6 bases remaining between them. The CDR3 nucleotides are TGTGCCAGCAGTTTATCGGAGAATCAGCCCCAGCATTTT. Amino acids: CASSLSENQPQHF.

This clone was picked up a small number of times. The chain uses TRBV5-8 and TRBJ1-3, with D unresolved. V was trimmed by 2 bases and J by 2 bases, leaving 11 bases between them. This CDR3 has 15 amino acids. Germline lookup yields CDR1 SGHTS and CDR2 YDEGEE. CDR3 protein: CASSLRRVAGNTIYF. The CDR3 nucleotides read TGTGCCAGCAGCTTAAGGAGGGTGGCTGGAAACACCATATATTTT.

This chain links TRBV28 with TRBJ1-1; D is perhaps TRBD1 (5 bases). V was trimmed by 5 bases and J by 2 bases, leaving 15 bases between them. The CDR3 is made up of 15 amino acids. Germline values: CDR1 MDHEN, CDR2 SYDVKM. The CDR3 nucleotides read TGTGCCAGCAGTCCGGGCGGACACATTAACACTGAAGCTTTCTTT. As protein: CASSPGGHINTEAFF.

V is TRBV28 and J is TRBJ2-7; 12 nucleotides match TRBD2. This CDR3 is 14 amino acids long. CDR1 and CDR2 from the germline V gene are MDHEN and SYDVKM. V lost 8 bases to trimming and J lost 3 bases; unmatched junction nucleotides: 5. CDR3 sequence: CASGGLAGIYEQYF. The CDR3 coding sequence is TGTGCCAGCGGTGGACTAGCGGGAATCTACGAGCAGTACTTC.

This clone showed up just once. The chain is built from TRBV27 and TRBJ2-2; D is perhaps TRBD2 (6 bases). Between the trimmed V and J ends, which lost 5 bases and 8 bases, there was a span of 12 bases. The CDR3 loop spans 13 amino acids. Per the germline V gene, CDR1 is MNHEY and CDR2 is SMNVEV (reference sequence). This CDR3 reads CASSRLEGGELFF. The CDR3 DNA reads TGTGCCAGCAGTCGCTTGGAGGGTGGGGAGCTGTTTTTT.

The chain is built from TRBV27 and TRBJ2-7; a weak D match, TRBD2 (6 bases). V was cut by 6 bases and J by 4 bases, with 10 bases left in between. The CDR3 spans 12 residues. CDR1 MNHEY and CDR2 SMNVEV come from the germline V gene (reference sequence). The CDR3 loop reads CASRGSGYEQYF. As DNA, the CDR3 is TGTGCCAGCAGGGGTAGCGGATACGAGCAGTACTTC.

The chain carries TRBV5-1 and TRBJ1-2; D uncertain. The V end was cut by 0 bases, the J end by 3 bases, with 12 bases between. In germline, CDR1 is SGHRS, CDR2 YFSETQ. CDR3 size: 15 residues. The CDR3: CASSLEPRRDYGYTF. The CDR3 nucleotides are TGCGCCAGCAGCTTGGAACCCAGACGGGACTATGGCTACACCTTC.

The chain joins TRBV20-1 to TRBJ2-7; tentatively, D is TRBD2 (6 bases). The CDR3 consists of 11 residues. CDR1 and CDR2 from the germline V gene are DFQATT and SNEGSKA (reference sequence). Deletions cut 3 bases from V and 9 bases from J, with 12 bases between. The CDR3 is CSASRGMVQYF. CDR3 sequence (DNA): TGCAGTGCTAGTCGCGGGATGGTGCAGTACTTC.

This chain links TRBV28 with TRBJ2-7, with 7 bases identical to TRBD1. Germline V gives CDR1 MDHEN, CDR2 SYDVKM. This CDR3 has 14 amino acids. The V gene end was trimmed by 6 bases and the J gene end by 2 bases; junction bases not matched to a gene: 7. CDR3 in DNA: TGTGCCAGCAGCCCGACAGGGCCCCCCTACGAGCAGTACTTC. Translation: CASSPTGPPYEQYF.

The V and J genes are TRBV7-2 and TRBJ1-2, with a possible D match to TRBD1 (6 bases). The germline gives CDR1 SGHTA, CDR2 FQGNSA. Between the trimmed V and J ends, which lost 4 bases and 1 base, there was a span of 22 bases. This CDR3 contains 18 residues. In nucleotides, the CDR3 is TGTGCCAGCAGCTCATCAGTATATCAGGGGACCGATAACTATGGCTACACCTTC. This sequence encodes CASSSSVYQGTDNYGYTF.